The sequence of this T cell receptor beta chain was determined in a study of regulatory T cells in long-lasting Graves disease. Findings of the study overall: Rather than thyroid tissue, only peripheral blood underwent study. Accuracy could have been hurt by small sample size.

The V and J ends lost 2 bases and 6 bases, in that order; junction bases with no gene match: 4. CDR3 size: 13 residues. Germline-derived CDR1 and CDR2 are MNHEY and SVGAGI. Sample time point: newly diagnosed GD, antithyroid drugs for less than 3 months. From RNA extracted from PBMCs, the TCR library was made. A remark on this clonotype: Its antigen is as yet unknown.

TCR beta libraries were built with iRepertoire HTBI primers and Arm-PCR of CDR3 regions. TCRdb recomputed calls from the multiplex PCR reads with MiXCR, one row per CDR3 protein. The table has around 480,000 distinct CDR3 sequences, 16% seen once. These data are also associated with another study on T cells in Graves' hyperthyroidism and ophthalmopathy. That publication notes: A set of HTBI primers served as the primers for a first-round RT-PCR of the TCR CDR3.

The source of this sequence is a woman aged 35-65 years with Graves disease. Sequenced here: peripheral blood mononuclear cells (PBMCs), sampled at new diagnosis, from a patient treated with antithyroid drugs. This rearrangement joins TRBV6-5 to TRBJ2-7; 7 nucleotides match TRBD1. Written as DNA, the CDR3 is TGTGCCAGCAGTTACACTGGGACAGTCGAGCAGTACTTC. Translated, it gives CASSYTGTVEQYF.